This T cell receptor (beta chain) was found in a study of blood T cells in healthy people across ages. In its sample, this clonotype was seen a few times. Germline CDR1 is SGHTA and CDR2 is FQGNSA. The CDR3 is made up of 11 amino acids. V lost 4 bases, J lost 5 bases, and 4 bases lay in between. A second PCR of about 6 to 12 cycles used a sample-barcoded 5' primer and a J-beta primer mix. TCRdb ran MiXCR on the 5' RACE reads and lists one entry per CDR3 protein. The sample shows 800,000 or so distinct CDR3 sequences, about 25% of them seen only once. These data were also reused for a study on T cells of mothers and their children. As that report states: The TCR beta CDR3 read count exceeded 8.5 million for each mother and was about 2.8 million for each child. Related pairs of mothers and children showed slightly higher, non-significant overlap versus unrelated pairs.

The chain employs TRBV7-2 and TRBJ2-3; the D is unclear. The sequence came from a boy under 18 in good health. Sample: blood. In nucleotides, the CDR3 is TGTGCCAGCAGCTCGGTAGATACGCAGTATTTT. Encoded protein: CASSSVDTQYF.